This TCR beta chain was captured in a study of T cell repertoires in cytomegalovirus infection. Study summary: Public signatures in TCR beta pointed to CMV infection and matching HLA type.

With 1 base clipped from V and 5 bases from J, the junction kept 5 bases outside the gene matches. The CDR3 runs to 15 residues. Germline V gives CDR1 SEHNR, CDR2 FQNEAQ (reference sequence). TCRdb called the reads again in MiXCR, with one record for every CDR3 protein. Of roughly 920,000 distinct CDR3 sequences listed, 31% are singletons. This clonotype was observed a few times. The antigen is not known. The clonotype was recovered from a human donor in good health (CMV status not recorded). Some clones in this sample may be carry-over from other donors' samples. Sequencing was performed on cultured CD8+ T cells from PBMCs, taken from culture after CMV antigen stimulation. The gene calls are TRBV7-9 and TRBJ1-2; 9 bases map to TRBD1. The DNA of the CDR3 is TGTGCCAGCAGCTTAGTAGACAGGGGGGAATATGGCTACACCTTC. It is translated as CASSLVDRGEYGYTF.